This TCR beta chain stems from a study of metastatic and nonmetastatic thyroid tumors. Overall study: The comparison covered peripheral blood and tumor or nodule tissue in malignant and benign thyroid patients.

Study-wide points: Within blood and tumor, benign nodules reportedly had significantly lower TCR beta diversity than malignant thyroid tumors did.

Many counts were recorded for this clone. No antigen is known for it. CDR1 is LGHNA and CDR2 is YNFKEQ in the germline V gene. The CDR3 loop spans 13 amino acids. The V gene lost 1 base and the J gene lost 3 bases, with 6 bases spanning the gap. As handled by the study authors: To classify distant metastasis in papillary thyroid cancer, a model was built from CDR3 differences across clinicopathological groups. From the PCR reads, TCRdb re-called clones with MiXCR. The V and J calls, along with clone size, are taken from TCRdb and not from the paper's own processing. There are approximately 5,200 clones in the sample; 33% occur only once, and roughly a quarter lies in the top ten. Not a single patient had been given any form of treatment at any point before undergoing thyroid surgery.

This receptor was identified in a female donor with papillary thyroid cancer or a benign thyroid nodule (not recorded which). Some clones in this sample may be carry-over from other donors' samples. The chain employs TRBV4-2 and TRBJ1-2; D possibly corresponds to TRBD1 (5 bases). The sequenced sample was adjacent normal tissue. This chain's CDR3 is CASSQGGDYGYTF. In nucleotides, the CDR3 is TGTGCCAGCAGCCAAGGGGGCGACTATGGCTACACCTTC.